This T cell receptor (beta chain) was identified in a study of T cells in Graves' hyperthyroidism and ophthalmopathy. Study results and caveats: The model's output predicted ophthalmopathy at a median of around 7 months prior to onset.

Amplified TCR beta CDR3 regions derived from RNA transcripts. The HTBI primer set served for first-round RT-PCR of the TCR CDR3. TCRdb reanalysed the multiplex PCR reads using MiXCR and keeps one entry per CDR3 protein. The sample holds around 660,000 distinct CDR3 sequences, 40% to 55% seen once. As concerns this clonotype: Antigen: not known.

The CDR3 sequence is 12 residues long. CDR1 is MDHEN, CDR2 SYDVKM, per germline. Deletions cut 2 bases from V and 9 bases from J, with 8 bases between. The sequenced sample was peripheral blood or thyroid tissue (not recorded which). The origin of this receptor is an adult man with Graves' disease, either hyperthyroidism or ophthalmopathy (not recorded which). The chain employs TRBV28 and TRBJ1-5; maybe TRBD1 (6 bases). The CDR3 loop reads CASSLGTLPQHF. The CDR3 DNA follows: TGTGCCAGCAGTTTAGGGACATTGCCCCAGCATTTT.